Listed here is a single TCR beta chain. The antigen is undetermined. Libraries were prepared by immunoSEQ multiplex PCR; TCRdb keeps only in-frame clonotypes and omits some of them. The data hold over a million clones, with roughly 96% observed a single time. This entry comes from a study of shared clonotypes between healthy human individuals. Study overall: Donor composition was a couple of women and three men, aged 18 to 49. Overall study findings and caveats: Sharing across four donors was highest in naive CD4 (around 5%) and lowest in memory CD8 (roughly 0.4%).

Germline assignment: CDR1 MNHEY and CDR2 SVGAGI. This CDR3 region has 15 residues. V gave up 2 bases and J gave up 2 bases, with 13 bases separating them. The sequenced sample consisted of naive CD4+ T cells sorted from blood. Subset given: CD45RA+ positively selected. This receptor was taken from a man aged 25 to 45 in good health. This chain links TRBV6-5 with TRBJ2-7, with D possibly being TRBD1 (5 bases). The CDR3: CASSYLWARAYEQYF. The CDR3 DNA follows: TGTGCCAGCAGTTACCTTTGGGCCAGGGCCTACGAGCAGTACTTC.